The T cell receptor (beta chain) under discussion was sequenced for a study of cytomegalovirus exposure and HLA in healthy donors. This CDR3 has 15 residues. V lost 4 bases and J lost 3, with 16 bases in between. The germline V gene encodes CDR1 SGDLS and CDR2 YYNGEE. PCR amplification relied on 60 Vbeta primers (plus 13 Jbeta primers). The repertoire was sequenced with immunoSEQ multiplex PCR; TCRdb's copy has only in-frame clones and lacks some. Among nearly 200,000 clones listed, 85% to 90% were seen once. The receptor comes from a man aged 30 to 45 in good health and CMV-seronegative. The sequenced sample was PBMCs. The chain recombines TRBV9 with TRBJ1-1, with a weak D call TRBD1 (5 bases). CDR3 coding DNA: TGTGCCAGCAGCCCAGCGGGGGAGGGGTACACTGAAGCTTTCTTT. It specifies CASSPAGEGYTEAFF.